The 15 T cell receptor beta chains below come from one sample, sequenced in a study of T cells in Graves' hyperthyroidism and ophthalmopathy. Amplified regions were TCR beta CDR3 sequences from RNA transcripts. The HTBI set primed first-round TCR CDR3 RT-PCR. TCRdb passed the multiplex PCR reads through MiXCR, listing each CDR3 protein once. Among about 720,000 distinct CDR3 sequences listed, around 15% were seen once. Sequencing used blood. The receptors originated from a man aged 18 to 30 with Graves' hyperthyroidism.

This clonotype appeared many times. V is TRBV7-2 and J is TRBJ2-3, with 8 bases aligning to TRBD1. This CDR3 spans 15 amino acids. In germline, CDR1 is SGHTA, CDR2 FQGNSA. V was clipped by 5 bases and J by 0 bases; unmatched bases: 4. CDR3 nucleotides: TGTGCCAGCAGCCAACAGGGGGGCAGCACAGATACGCAGTATTTT. Protein: CASSQQGGSTDTQYF.

This chain links TRBV20-1 with TRBJ1-5, with 8 bases aligning to TRBD1. The V gene's germline CDR1 is DFQATT and CDR2 SNEGSKA (reference sequence). This CDR3 contains 14 residues. V lost 3 bases, J lost 4 bases, and 5 bases stayed unmatched. This CDR3 reads CSASLDRENQPQHF. CDR3 in DNA: TGCAGTGCTAGTTTGGACAGGGAAAATCAGCCCCAGCATTTT.

The CDR3 sequence: CASSQDRASGRGEQFF. The CDR3 DNA sequence: TGCGCCAGCAGCCAAGATAGGGCTAGCGGGAGGGGTGAGCAGTTCTTC. The chain recombines TRBV5-1 with TRBJ2-1; 12 nucleotides agree with TRBD2. The ends lost 4 bases at V and 9 bases at J; junction bases unmatched: 11. CDR3 length: 16 residues. The V gene's germline CDR1 is SGHRS and CDR2 YFSETQ.

This chain uses TRBV7-9 with TRBJ2-1; D perhaps matches TRBD2 (5 bases). The V gene's germline CDR1 is SEHNR and CDR2 FQNEAQ (reference sequence). V lost 2 bases to trimming and J lost 9 bases, with 23 bases between them. CDR3 length: 17 amino acids. In nucleotides, the CDR3 is TGTGCCAGCAGCTTAAGAGATCCCCTGACGGACTCGCCTGAGCAGTTCTTC. As protein: CASSLRDPLTDSPEQFF. Looking up the rest from reference TRBV7-9 and TRBJ2-1 gives the full variable domain: DTGVSQNPRHKITKRGQNVTFRCDPISEHNRLYWYRQTLGQGPEFLTYFQNEAQLEKSRLLSDRFSAERPKGSFSTLEIQRTEQGDSAMYLCASSLRDPLTDSPEQFFGPGTRLTVL.

This clonotype was picked up many times. V and J are TRBV30 and TRBJ2-1, with a weak D call TRBD1 (6 bases). In germline, CDR1 is GTSNPN, CDR2 SVGIG (reference sequence). The CDR3 extends over 12 amino acids. Trimming stripped 4 bases from V and 4 bases from J, with 8 bases between. The CDR3 DNA follows: TGTGCCTGGAAAGGACAGTACAATGAGCAGTTCTTC. Protein sequence: CAWKGQYNEQFF.

This clonotype was observed at least ten times. The genes are TRBV7-9 and TRBJ2-5; the match to TRBD1 covers 7 bases. This CDR3 is built from 14 residues. The J segment lost 5 bases and the V segment lost 0 bases, leaving 3 bases of the junction unmatched. CDR1 is SEHNR and CDR2 is FQNEAQ in the germline V gene (reference sequence). CDR3: CASSLATGKETQYF. Here the CDR3 DNA reads TGTGCCAGCAGCTTAGCGACAGGGAAGGAGACCCAGTACTTC.

This clonotype was found a few times. The chain is built from TRBV11-2 and TRBJ2-7; D possibly uses TRBD1 or TRBD2 (5 bases each). The V and J ends lost 3 bases and 2 bases respectively, with 17 bases between them. This CDR3 spans 16 amino acids. Germline V gene sequence: CDR1 SGHAT, CDR2 FQNNGV. The CDR3 loop reads CASSLGSGPRAYEQYF. CDR3 DNA: TGTGCCAGCAGCTTGGGTTCGGGACCGCGGGCCTACGAGCAGTACTTC.

The rearrangement uses TRBV9 and TRBJ2-7, with D perhaps matching TRBD1 or TRBD2 (5 bases each). Trimming stripped 0 bases from V and 0 bases from J, with 10 bases between. The CDR3 consists of 15 residues. Germline V gives CDR1 SGDLS, CDR2 YYNGEE. The CDR3 protein is CASSVGWGSSYEQYF. The CDR3 DNA sequence: TGTGCCAGCAGCGTAGGCTGGGGGAGCTCCTACGAGCAGTACTTC.

This clonotype turned up a few times. The gene calls are TRBV12-3 or TRBV12-4 and TRBJ1-5, with 7 bases lining up with TRBD1. After removal of 6 bases from V and 7 bases from J, the junction contained 9 bases not matched to a gene. The CDR3 runs 14 residues. In nucleotides, the CDR3 is TGTGCCAGCAGCCTTGACAGGGTAAGGCAGCCCCAGCATTTT. Translated, it gives CASSLDRVRQPQHF.

The table lists this clonotype with a few counts. The rearrangement links TRBV24-1 to TRBJ1-2; TRBD1 agrees at 9 bases. The CDR3 contains 14 residues. CDR1 is KGHDR, CDR2 SFDVKD, per germline. J lost 4 bases, V lost 4 bases, and 3 bases had no gene match. The CDR3 spells CATSDTGGGYGYTF. In DNA, the CDR3 is TGTGCCACCAGTGACACAGGGGGCGGCTATGGCTACACCTTC.

The chain carries TRBV20-1 and TRBJ2-5, with D perhaps matching TRBD2 (6 bases). Germline CDR1 is DFQATT and CDR2 is SNEGSKA (reference sequence). Trimming pared 6 bases from V and 5 bases from J, leaving 13 bases between. CDR3 length: 12 amino acids. DNA of the CDR3: TGCAGTGCCTCTAGGGGACTGGAGACCCAGTACTTC. This translates into CSASRGLETQYF.

This clonotype showed up many times. V is TRBV27 and J is TRBJ2-7; either TRBD1 or TRBD2 may fit D (5 bases each). V lost 6 bases, J lost 3 bases, and 21 bases lay in between. Germline CDR1 reads MNHEY; CDR2 reads SMNVEV (reference sequence). The CDR3 consists of 16 residues. The CDR3 reads CASRSLEADTFYEQYF. Here the CDR3 DNA reads TGTGCCAGCAGATCCCTTGAAGCGGACACCTTCTACGAGCAGTACTTC.

Only a few counts were recorded for this clonotype. The V call is TRBV28, the J call TRBJ2-1, with D tentatively TRBD1 or TRBD2 (5 bases each). This CDR3 region has 13 residues. V lost 5 bases to trimming and J lost 6 bases, with 11 bases between them. CDR1 is MDHEN, CDR2 SYDVKM, per germline. The CDR3 sequence is CASSGTYRNEQFF. The CDR3 nucleotides read TGTGCCAGCAGTGGGACCTATCGCAATGAGCAGTTCTTC. Variable domain in full (rest from reference TRBV28 and TRBJ2-1): DVKVTQSSRYLVKRTGEKVFLECVQDMDHENMFWYRQDPGLGLRLIYFSYDVKMKEKGDIPEGYSVSREKKERFSLILESASTNQTSMYLCASSGTYRNEQFFGPGTRLTVL.

This clonotype was recorded at least ten times. The chain couples TRBV5-1 to TRBJ2-1, with TRBD2 matching over 8 bases. Germline V gene data show CDR1 as SGHRS and CDR2 as YFSETQ. The CDR3 is 14 amino acids. Losses at the gene ends were 4 bases for V and 5 bases for J; bases not matched to a gene: 5. The CDR3 region is CASSVSGSNNEQFF. CDR3 in DNA: TGCGCCAGCAGCGTAAGCGGGAGTAACAATGAGCAGTTCTTC.

This clonotype was picked up many times. This chain links TRBV7-2 with TRBJ2-7; D might be TRBD2 (5 bases). The CDR3 has 15 amino acids. Germline V lookup: CDR1 SGHTA, CDR2 FQGNSA. The ends were cut back, 5 bases at V and 2 bases at J, with 16 bases in the middle. The CDR3 reads CASSPWPGTAYEQYF. The CDR3 DNA is TGTGCCAGCAGCCCCTGGCCGGGAACCGCCTACGAGCAGTACTTC. Full variable domain (outside the CDR3, taken from reference TRBV7-2 and TRBJ2-7): GAGVSQSPSNKVTEKGKDVELRCDPISGHTALYWYRQSLGQGLEFLIYFQGNSAPDKSGLPSDRFSAERTGGSVSTLTIQRTQQEDSAVYLCASSPWPGTAYEQYFGPGTRLTVT.